The entry below describes one TCR beta chain. This entry comes from a study of shared T cell receptors in the human thymus. This table comes from immunoSEQ multiplex PCR, and its TCRdb copy is limited to in-frame clones, with some not included. The repertoire has over 650,000 clones, roughly 86% of them found once; the top ten carry about 0.0094%. Trimming took 6 bases from V and 8 from J, leaving 10 bases between them. Germline loops: CDR1 SQVTM, CDR2 ANQGSEA. CDR3 length equals 10 residues. This sample was also put to use in a study of human thymus T cells. That report adds: It was from resections taken during corrective heart surgery that the thymus tissue came. What appeared biased in thymic and blood repertoires was the usage of V and J genes. Thymic TCR repertoires of unrelated people reportedly overlapped highly.

V is TRBV29-1 and J is TRBJ1-2; perhaps TRBD1 as D (6 bases). This TCR was sampled from a boy under three years old with a congenital heart defect. The sample consisted of thymocytes. The CDR3 DNA follows: TGCAGCGTCCAGGGGAACGGCTACACCTTC. Translating gives CSVQGNGYTF.